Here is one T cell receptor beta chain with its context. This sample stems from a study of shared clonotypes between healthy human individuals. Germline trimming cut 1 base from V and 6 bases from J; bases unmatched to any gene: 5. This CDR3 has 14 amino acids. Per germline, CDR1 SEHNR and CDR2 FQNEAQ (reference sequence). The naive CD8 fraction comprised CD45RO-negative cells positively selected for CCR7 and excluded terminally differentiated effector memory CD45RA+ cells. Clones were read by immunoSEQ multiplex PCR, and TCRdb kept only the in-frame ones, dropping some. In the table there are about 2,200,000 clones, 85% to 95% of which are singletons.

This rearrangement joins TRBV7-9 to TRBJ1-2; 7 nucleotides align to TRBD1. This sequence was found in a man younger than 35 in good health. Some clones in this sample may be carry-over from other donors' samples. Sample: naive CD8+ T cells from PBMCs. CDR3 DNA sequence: TGTGCCAGCAGCTTAGTAGGGGACAGTCATGGCTACACCTTC. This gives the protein CASSLVGDSHGYTF.